The present TCR beta chain was sequenced within a study of T-cell reconstitution after alpha-beta-depleted transplantation in children. Findings of the study overall: Several patients had high TCRbeta diversity at day 60; it came from surviving recipient T cells and thymic progenitors.

Unique molecular identifiers were incorporated when the TCRbeta library was constructed. From the PCR reads, TCRdb called clonotypes with MiXCR, one entry per CDR3 protein. The table lists approximately 1,000,000 distinct CDR3 sequences, around 30% of them singletons, with 28% in the top ten. As to this clonotype: Its cognate antigen is unknown.

The sample in question was PBMCs, mostly from graft donor cells, obtained 360 days after TCRalphabeta/CD19-depleted stem cell transplant. The sequence derives from a boy less than two years old who had a stem cell transplant for SCID, so the T cells may come from the graft donor.

CDR3 DNA: TGTGCCAGCAGTTTAATAGCGGGGGGGCGCGGAGATACGCAGTATTTT. This encodes CASSLIAGGRGDTQYF. The rearrangement links TRBV12-3 or TRBV12-4 to TRBJ2-3; the match to TRBD2 covers 11 bases. This CDR3 spans 16 amino acids. V lost 2 bases to trimming and J lost 5 bases; unmatched junction nucleotides: 6.